The 9 T cell receptor beta chains given below trace back to one sample, sequenced in a study of immune evolution from preneoplasia to lung adenocarcinoma. Data came from immunoSEQ multiplex PCR; TCRdb stores just in-frame clones and leaves some out. In the table there are 6,500 to 7,500 clones, over 60% of which are singletons. Input material: FFPE lung adenocarcinoma in situ tissue. The receptor source for this set is a person aged 60-79 years with lung adenocarcinoma.

The DNA for the CDR3 is TGTGCCAGCAGACAAAGACGGGCCGGAGGGGACACCGGGGAGCTGTTTTTT. It yields the protein CASRQRRAGGDTGELFF. The chain recombines TRBV11-3 with TRBJ2-2; a weak D match, TRBD2 (6 bases). Germline V gene data show CDR1 as SGHNT and CDR2 as YENEEA. V lost 6 bases and J 3 bases, leaving 20 bases between the germline ends. The CDR3 runs to 17 residues.

The chain has TRBV6-9 and TRBJ2-6; no reliable D call. V was trimmed by 10 bases and J by 5 bases, leaving 27 bases between them. The germline CDR1 and CDR2 sequences are MNHGY and SVAAGI. The CDR3 is made up of 18 amino acids. The CDR3 bases are TGTGCCACAGTGTGCAGCCGCTTACGACAAAGTCGGGCCAACGTCCTGACTTTC. Protein: CATVCSRLRQSRANVLTF.

This chain links TRBV5-1 with TRBJ2-3; possibly TRBD1 for D (5 bases). The germline V gene encodes CDR1 SGHRS and CDR2 YFSETQ. Trimming stripped 0 bases from V and 0 bases from J, with 26 bases between. This CDR3 is built from 21 residues. The CDR3 nucleotides read TGCGCCAGCAGCTTGGATCCGGTGCGAAGGTCCGCAGGGTCTAGCACAGATACGCAGTATTTT. Residues: CASSLDPVRRSAGSSTDTQYF.

The chain carries TRBV7-3 and TRBJ2-7, with D possibly TRBD2 on 5 matching bases. This CDR3 region has 15 residues. Germline CDR1 reads SGHTA; CDR2 reads FQGTGA. Trimming took 2 bases from V and 3 from J, leaving 14 bases between them. CDR3 region: CASSLSGSMGYEQYF. The CDR3 nucleotides read TGTGCCAGCAGCTTATCTGGGAGTATGGGCTACGAGCAGTACTTC.

The gene calls are TRBV29-1 and TRBJ1-3, with D tentatively TRBD1 (6 bases). The V gene's germline CDR1 is SQVTM and CDR2 ANQGSEA. V was cut by 7 bases and J by 4 bases, with 11 bases left in between. This CDR3 has 12 amino acids. In DNA form, the CDR3 reads TGCAGCGGAACAGGGTCGGGAAACACCATATATTTT. It is translated as CSGTGSGNTIYF.

V and J are TRBV5-4 and TRBJ1-5, with 10 bases identical to TRBD1. The CDR3 consists of 16 residues. V gave up 3 bases and J gave up 4 bases; unmatched junction bases: 7. CDR1 SGHNT and CDR2 YYREEE come from the germline V gene (reference sequence). CDR3 residues: CASSSTGQGLNQPQHF. For the CDR3, the DNA is TGTGCCAGCAGCTCGACGGGACAGGGGCTTAATCAGCCCCAGCATTTT.

J is TRBJ1-6 and V is TRBV18, with TRBD1 matching over 7 bases. Unmatched junction bases numbered 9, after V lost 6 bases and J lost 7 bases. The CDR3 has 15 residues. Germline V gene lookup returns CDR1 KGHSH and CDR2 LQKENI. Here the CDR3 reads CASSRGGTDNSPLHF. CDR3 bases: TGTGCCAGCTCCAGGGGCGGGACAGACAATTCACCCCTCCACTTT.

The chain has TRBV11-3 and TRBJ2-2, with D hard to call. With 0 bases removed from V and 2 bases from J, the gap between germline ends came to 4 bases. The CDR3 loop spans 14 amino acids. In germline, CDR1 is SGHNT, CDR2 YENEEA. The CDR3 loop is CASSLEGNTGELFF. The CDR3 coding sequence is TGTGCCAGCAGCTTAGAAGGCAACACCGGGGAGCTGTTTTTT.

This clone was seen only once. The CDR3: CASSLPGLAGQGKFF. In DNA, the CDR3 is TGTGCCAGCAGCCTCCCTGGACTAGCGGGGCAAGGGAAGTTCTTC. The chain uses TRBV7-8 and TRBJ2-1; the match to TRBD2 covers 12 bases. With V trimmed by 5 bases and J by 14 bases, 13 bases remained unmatched. This CDR3 is built from 15 residues. CDR1 is SGHVS, CDR2 FQNEAQ, per germline.